This is a list of T cell receptor beta chains from one sample in a study of T cell repertoires in cytomegalovirus infection. From the reads, TCRdb called clonotypes with MiXCR, one entry per CDR3 protein. The sample has around 490,000 distinct CDR3 sequences; roughly 29% are singletons. The sequenced material came from PBMCs. The source is a human donor in good health (CMV status not recorded). Some clones in this sample may be carry-over from other donors' samples. Both conserved end residues are part of each CDR3. Each record gives: clone size, D gene, J gene, V gene, CDR3 protein, CDR3 DNA. A D gene is named only where the DNA matches it firmly. Clone size is given for some rows only: seen once, a few or many times, or a class if the clone is expanded.

size: few
D: TRBD1
J: TRBJ1-4
V: TRBV7-8
CDR3: CASSSTGLNEKLFF
DNA: TGTGCCAGCAGCTCGACAGGGCTAAATGAAAAACTGTTTTTT

size: .
D: TRBD2
J: TRBJ2-1
V: TRBV24-1
CDR3: CATSDPTTRLAEPYNEQFF
DNA: TGTGCCACCAGTGACCCGACCACAAGACTAGCGGAACCCTACAATGAGCAGTTCTTC

size: .
D: .
J: TRBJ1-3
V: TRBV18
CDR3: CASSQGNSGNTIYF
DNA: TGTGCCAGCTCACAGGGGAACTCTGGAAACACCATATATTTT

size: many
D: TRBD2
J: TRBJ2-5
V: TRBV7-2
CDR3: CASSIQTSGQETQYF
DNA: TGTGCCAGCAGCATTCAGACTAGCGGACAAGAGACCCAGTACTTC

size: .
D: .
J: TRBJ1-6
V: TRBV28
CDR3: CASLLGFPLRSGSPLHF
DNA: TGTGCCAGCCTCCTGGGGTTTCCTCTCCGAAGTGGTTCACCCCTCCACTTT

size: few
D: .
J: TRBJ2-5
V: TRBV4-1
CDR3: CASSQEGGTYRGETQYF
DNA: TGCGCCAGCAGCCAAGAAGGGGGAACTTACCGAGGGGAGACCCAGTACTTC

size: .
D: TRBD2
J: TRBJ2-4
V: TRBV19
CDR3: CASTTPGLGLNLAKNIQYF
DNA: TGTGCCAGTACCACCCCGGGACTAGGCCTTAATCTAGCCAAAAACATTCAGTACTTC

size: few
D: .
J: TRBJ1-2
V: TRBV12-5
CDR3: CASGTGSNNYGYTF
DNA: TGTGCTAGTGGCACAGGGTCCAATAACTATGGCTACACCTTC

size: .
D: TRBD1
J: TRBJ1-1
V: TRBV7-9
CDR3: CASSPGQGLMNTEAFF
DNA: TGTGCCAGCAGCCCTGGACAGGGTCTTATGAACACTGAAGCTTTCTTT

size: .
D: .
J: TRBJ2-2
V: TRBV4-1
CDR3: CASSQVGRVLNTGELFF
DNA: TGCGCCAGCAGCCAAGTCGGCAGAGTGCTGAACACCGGGGAGCTGTTTTTT

size: .
D: .
J: TRBJ2-5
V: TRBV27
CDR3: CASSSAEGTAGDGETQYF
DNA: TGTGCCAGCAGTTCCGCGGAGGGGACCGCCGGGGACGGAGAGACCCAGTACTTC

size: .
D: .
J: TRBJ2-2
V: TRBV4-3
CDR3: CASSQERAFTGELFF
DNA: TGCGCCAGCAGCCAGGAACGGGCTTTCACCGGGGAGCTGTTTTTT

size: few
D: TRBD2
J: TRBJ2-3
V: TRBV19
CDR3: CATNSVREGPGGTQYF
DNA: TGTGCCACCAATTCGGTGCGGGAGGGCCCCGGGGGTACGCAGTATTTT

size: many
D: TRBD2
J: TRBJ2-5
V: TRBV19
CDR3: CASNLGREGREETQYF
DNA: TGTGCCAGTAACCTAGGGCGGGAGGGCCGCGAAGAGACCCAGTACTTC

size: .
D: TRBD2
J: TRBJ2-3
V: TRBV11-2
CDR3: CASSLQLAGRRTDTQYF
DNA: TGTGCCAGCAGCTTACAACTAGCGGGACGACGCACAGATACGCAGTATTTT

size: few
D: TRBD1
J: TRBJ1-2
V: TRBV11-1
CDR3: CASSATGQGGYGYTF
DNA: TGTGCCAGCAGCGCCACAGGACAGGGAGGATATGGCTACACCTTC

size: .
D: TRBD1
J: TRBJ2-5
V: TRBV20-1
CDR3: CSATRTGGYETQYF
DNA: TGCAGTGCTACTAGGACAGGGGGCTATGAGACCCAGTACTTC

size: many
D: TRBD1
J: TRBJ2-3
V: TRBV7-2
CDR3: CASSFDLRGIDTQYF
DNA: TGTGCCAGCAGCTTCGACCTCAGGGGGATAGATACGCAGTATTTT

size: .
D: TRBD2
J: TRBJ2-2
V: TRBV7-2
CDR3: CASSPTGTSGGTGELFF
DNA: TGTGCCAGCAGCCCGACCGGGACTAGCGGTGGGACCGGGGAGCTGTTTTTT

size: many
D: TRBD1
J: TRBJ1-5
V: TRBV7-2
CDR3: CASSFGQANQPQHF
DNA: TGTGCCAGCAGCTTCGGACAGGCCAATCAGCCCCAGCATTTT

size: few
D: .
J: TRBJ2-5
V: TRBV7-8
CDR3: CASSFTSQETQYF
DNA: TGTGCCAGCAGCTTTACAAGCCAAGAGACCCAGTACTTC

size: .
D: .
J: TRBJ1-4
V: TRBV7-9
CDR3: CASSFIRRTAATNEKLFF
DNA: TGTGCCAGCAGCTTCATTAGGAGGACAGCTGCAACTAATGAAAAACTGTTTTTT

size: .
D: .
J: TRBJ1-2
V: TRBV15
CDR3: CATSRDLGARNGYTF
DNA: TGTGCCACCAGCAGAGATCTTGGGGCGCGGAATGGCTACACCTTC

size: few
D: .
J: TRBJ1-5
V: TRBV2
CDR3: CASRLWGNQPQHF
DNA: TGTGCCAGCAGGTTGTGGGGCAATCAGCCCCAGCATTTT

size: .
D: TRBD2
J: TRBJ2-1
V: TRBV18
CDR3: CAAGTSGSVHEQFF
DNA: TGTGCCGCCGGGACTAGCGGGAGTGTGCATGAGCAGTTCTTC

size: .
D: .
J: TRBJ1-1
V: TRBV12-3/TRBV12-4
CDR3: CASSPSAFGDTEAFF
DNA: TGTGCCAGCAGCCCCTCAGCTTTCGGGGACACTGAAGCTTTCTTT

size: many
D: .
J: TRBJ2-4
V: TRBV7-2
CDR3: CASSHNGLRNIQYF
DNA: TGTGCCAGCAGCCACAACGGGCTCCGAAACATTCAGTACTTC

size: .
D: .
J: TRBJ2-3
V: TRBV7-9
CDR3: CASSLVTAGDADTQYF
DNA: TGTGCCAGCAGCTTAGTTACAGCAGGTGATGCAGATACGCAGTATTTT

size: .
D: TRBD2
J: TRBJ2-1
V: TRBV13
CDR3: CASSLVALAGGHSSYNEQFF
DNA: TGTGCCAGCAGCTTAGTGGCCCTAGCGGGAGGTCACAGCTCCTACAATGAGCAGTTCTTC

size: .
D: .
J: TRBJ2-7
V: TRBV2
CDR3: CASTGLQLYEQYF
DNA: TGTGCCAGCACAGGACTACAACTCTACGAGCAGTACTTC

size: few
D: TRBD1
J: TRBJ2-7
V: TRBV7-9
CDR3: CASSLRQGVYHEQYF
DNA: TGTGCCAGCAGCTTGAGACAGGGGGTTTACCACGAGCAGTACTTC

size: once
D: .
J: TRBJ2-7
V: TRBV7-2
CDR3: CASSSPSGVTYEQYF
DNA: TGTGCCAGCAGCTCCCCCTCGGGAGTTACTTACGAGCAGTACTTC

size: .
D: TRBD1
J: TRBJ2-5
V: TRBV12-5
CDR3: CTSGPLDRGQETQYF
DNA: TGTACTAGTGGCCCCCTCGACAGGGGTCAAGAGACCCAGTACTTC

size: few
D: TRBD2
J: TRBJ2-1
V: TRBV7-9
CDR3: CASSLRSAGVPNEQFF
DNA: TGTGCCAGCAGCTTACGCTCAGCGGGAGTTCCGAATGAGCAGTTCTTC

size: .
D: .
J: TRBJ2-3
V: TRBV5-1
CDR3: CASSWDTTDTQYF
DNA: TGCGCCAGCAGCTGGGACACCACAGATACGCAGTATTTT

size: many
D: .
J: TRBJ2-3
V: TRBV6-1
CDR3: CASSVEGTSTDTQYF
DNA: TGTGCCAGCAGTGTGGAGGGAACCAGCACAGATACGCAGTATTTT

size: .
D: TRBD1
J: TRBJ1-6
V: TRBV28
CDR3: CATFPGDSSSYNSPLHF
DNA: TGTGCCACCTTCCCAGGGGACAGTAGCTCCTATAATTCACCCCTCCACTTT

size: .
D: TRBD2
J: TRBJ2-1
V: TRBV9
CDR3: CASSVDIAGGSRQFF
DNA: TGTGCCAGCAGCGTAGATATAGCGGGAGGGTCTCGGCAGTTCTTC

size: .
D: .
J: TRBJ2-1
V: TRBV15
CDR3: CATSRVGSSYNEQFF
DNA: TGTGCCACCAGCAGAGTCGGCAGCTCCTACAATGAGCAGTTCTTC

size: few
D: .
J: TRBJ1-1
V: TRBV7-2
CDR3: CASSHGPLGTEAFF
DNA: TGTGCCAGCAGCCATGGCCCTTTGGGAACTGAAGCTTTCTTT

size: few
D: TRBD1
J: TRBJ1-5
V: TRBV10-2
CDR3: CASSEMTGTGHNQPQHF
DNA: TGCGCCAGCAGTGAAATGACAGGGACGGGGCACAATCAGCCCCAGCATTTT

size: .
D: .
J: TRBJ1-1
V: TRBV5-6
CDR3: CASSAQAGEAFF
DNA: TGTGCCAGCAGCGCCCAGGCAGGGGAAGCTTTCTTT